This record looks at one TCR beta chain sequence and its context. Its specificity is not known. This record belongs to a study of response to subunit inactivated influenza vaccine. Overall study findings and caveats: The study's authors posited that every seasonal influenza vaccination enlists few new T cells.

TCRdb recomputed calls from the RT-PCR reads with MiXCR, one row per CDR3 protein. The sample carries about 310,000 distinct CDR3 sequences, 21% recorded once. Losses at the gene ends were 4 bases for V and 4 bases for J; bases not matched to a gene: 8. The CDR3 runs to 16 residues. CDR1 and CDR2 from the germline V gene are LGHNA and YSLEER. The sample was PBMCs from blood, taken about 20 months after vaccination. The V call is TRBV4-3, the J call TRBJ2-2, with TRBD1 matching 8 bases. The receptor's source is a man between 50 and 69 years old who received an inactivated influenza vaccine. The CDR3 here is CASSRDRTGTTGELFF. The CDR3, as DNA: TGCGCCAGCAGCCGCGACCGGACAGGGACCACCGGGGAGCTGTTTTTT.